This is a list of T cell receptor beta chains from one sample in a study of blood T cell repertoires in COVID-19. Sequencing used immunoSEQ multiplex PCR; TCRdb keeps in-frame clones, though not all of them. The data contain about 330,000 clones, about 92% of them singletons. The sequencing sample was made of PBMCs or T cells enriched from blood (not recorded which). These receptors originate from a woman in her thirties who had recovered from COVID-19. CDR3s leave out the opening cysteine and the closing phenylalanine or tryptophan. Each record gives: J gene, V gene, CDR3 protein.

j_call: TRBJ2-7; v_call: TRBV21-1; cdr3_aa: ASSRGRDRGTAEQY
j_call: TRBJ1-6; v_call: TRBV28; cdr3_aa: ASGNPGQGLSPLH
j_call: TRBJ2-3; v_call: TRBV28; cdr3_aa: ASRAGGARDTQY
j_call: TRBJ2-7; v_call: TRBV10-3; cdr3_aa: AISDLLAAFY
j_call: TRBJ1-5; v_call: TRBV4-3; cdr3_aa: ASSQGRQDSNQPQH
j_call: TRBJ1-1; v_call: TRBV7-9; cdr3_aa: ASSSRTGTTEAF
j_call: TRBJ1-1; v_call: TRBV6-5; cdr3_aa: ASSSVGRNTEAF
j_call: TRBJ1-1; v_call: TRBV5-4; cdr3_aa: ASSPQRGSTEAF
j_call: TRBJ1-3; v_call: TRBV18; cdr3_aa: ASSTGDIGNTIY
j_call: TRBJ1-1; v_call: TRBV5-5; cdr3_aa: ASSAGLTNTEAF
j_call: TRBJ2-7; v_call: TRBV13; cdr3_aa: ASSSDRNEQY
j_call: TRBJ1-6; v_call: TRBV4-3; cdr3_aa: ASSQAHFRDSPLH
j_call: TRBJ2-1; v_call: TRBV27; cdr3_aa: ASFGPGGYNEQF
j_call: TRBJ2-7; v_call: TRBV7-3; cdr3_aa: ASSPGVPLYEQY
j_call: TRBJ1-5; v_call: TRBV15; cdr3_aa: ATSRETTGQPQH
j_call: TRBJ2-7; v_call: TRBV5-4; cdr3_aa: ASSLGGRGKYEQY
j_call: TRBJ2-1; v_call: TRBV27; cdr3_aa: ASSLRYEAPMYNEQF
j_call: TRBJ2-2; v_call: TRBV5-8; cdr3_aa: ASSSGQGGELF
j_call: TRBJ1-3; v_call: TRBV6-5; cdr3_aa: ASSRNINSGNTIY
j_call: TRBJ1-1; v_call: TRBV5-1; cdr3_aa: ASSPMGGEGTEAF
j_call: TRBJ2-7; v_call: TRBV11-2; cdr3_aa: ASSRGPAGEQY
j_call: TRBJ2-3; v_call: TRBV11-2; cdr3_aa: ASSYGLAERRYTQY
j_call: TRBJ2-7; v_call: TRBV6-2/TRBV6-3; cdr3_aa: ASSHSRDRGIHEQY
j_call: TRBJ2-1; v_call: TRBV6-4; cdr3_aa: ASSVLAGISYNEQF
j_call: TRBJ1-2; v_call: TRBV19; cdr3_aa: ASSMVAGEGYGYT
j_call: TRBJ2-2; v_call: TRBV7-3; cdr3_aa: ASSLGGTGELF
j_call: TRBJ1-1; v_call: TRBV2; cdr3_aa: ASIKGGVPTEAF
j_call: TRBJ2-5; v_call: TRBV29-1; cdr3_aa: SVAGTSGPLAQY
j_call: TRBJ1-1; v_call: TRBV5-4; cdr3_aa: ASSLAGNTEAF
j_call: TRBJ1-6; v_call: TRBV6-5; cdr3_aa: ASSYLQGGSPLH
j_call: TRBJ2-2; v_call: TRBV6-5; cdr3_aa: ASSTGGAGELF
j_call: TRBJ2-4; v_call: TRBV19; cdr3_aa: ASSPPGTLAKNIQY
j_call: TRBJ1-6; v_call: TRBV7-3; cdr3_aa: ASSLTWQGSPLH
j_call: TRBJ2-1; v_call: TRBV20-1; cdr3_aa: SASRGAYPNEQF
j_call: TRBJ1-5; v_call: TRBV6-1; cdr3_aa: ASSDREFQPQH
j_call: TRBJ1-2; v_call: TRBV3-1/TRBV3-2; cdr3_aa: ASSQGVRGGYGYT
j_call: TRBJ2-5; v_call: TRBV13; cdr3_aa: ASSLSGLAGQETQY
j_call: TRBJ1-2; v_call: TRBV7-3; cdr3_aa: ASSLDRGDGYT
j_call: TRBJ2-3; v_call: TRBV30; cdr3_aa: ACTSGAGGTDTQY
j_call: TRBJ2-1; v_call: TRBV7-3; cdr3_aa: ASSYGGKRQSNEQF
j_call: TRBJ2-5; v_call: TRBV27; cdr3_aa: ASRKGQGENQETQY
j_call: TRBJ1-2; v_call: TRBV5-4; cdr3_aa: ASSLGGAGRVYGYT
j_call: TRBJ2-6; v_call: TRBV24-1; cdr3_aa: ATSDLGQREAAGANVLT
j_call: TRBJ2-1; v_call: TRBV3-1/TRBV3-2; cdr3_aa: ASSLLADYNEQF
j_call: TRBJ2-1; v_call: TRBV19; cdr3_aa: ASSYSGTGVNEQF
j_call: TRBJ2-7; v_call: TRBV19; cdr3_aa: ASSSLAGSSYEQY
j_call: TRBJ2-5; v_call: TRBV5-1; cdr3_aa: ASSLGRDRGRETQY
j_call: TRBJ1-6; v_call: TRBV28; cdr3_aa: ASSQGQRNSPLH
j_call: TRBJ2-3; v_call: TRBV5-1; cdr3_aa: ASSSQASDTQY
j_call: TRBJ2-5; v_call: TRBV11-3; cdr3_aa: ASSSPYRGGRETQY
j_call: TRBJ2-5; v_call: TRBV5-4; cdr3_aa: ASSFDRQETQY
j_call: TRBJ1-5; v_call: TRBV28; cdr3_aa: ASSYDSYSNQPQH
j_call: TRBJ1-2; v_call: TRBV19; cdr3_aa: ASSTNRDRAYGYT
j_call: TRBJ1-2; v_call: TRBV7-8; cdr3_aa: ASSLGRANYGYT
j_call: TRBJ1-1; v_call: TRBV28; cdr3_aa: ASSPGAEAF